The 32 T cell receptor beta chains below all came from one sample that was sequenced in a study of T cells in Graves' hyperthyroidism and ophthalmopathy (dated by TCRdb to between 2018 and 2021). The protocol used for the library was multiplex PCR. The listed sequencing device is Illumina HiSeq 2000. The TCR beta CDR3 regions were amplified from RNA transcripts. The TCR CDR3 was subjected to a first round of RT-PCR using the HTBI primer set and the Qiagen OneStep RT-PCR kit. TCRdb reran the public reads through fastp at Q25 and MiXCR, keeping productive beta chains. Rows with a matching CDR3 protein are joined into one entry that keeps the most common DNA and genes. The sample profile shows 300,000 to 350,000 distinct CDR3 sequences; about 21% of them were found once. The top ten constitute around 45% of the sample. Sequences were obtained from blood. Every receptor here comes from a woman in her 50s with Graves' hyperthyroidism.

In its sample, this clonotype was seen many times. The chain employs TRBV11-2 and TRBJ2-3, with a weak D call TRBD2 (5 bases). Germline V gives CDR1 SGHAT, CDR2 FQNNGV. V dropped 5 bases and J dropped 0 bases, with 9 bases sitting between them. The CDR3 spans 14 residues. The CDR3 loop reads CASSPRTSTDTQYF. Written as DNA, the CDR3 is TGTGCCAGCAGCCCGAGGACTAGCACAGATACGCAGTATTTT.

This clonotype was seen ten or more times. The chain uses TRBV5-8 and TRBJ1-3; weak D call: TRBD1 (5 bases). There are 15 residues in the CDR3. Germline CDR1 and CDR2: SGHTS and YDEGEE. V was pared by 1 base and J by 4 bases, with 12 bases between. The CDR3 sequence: CASSLLGTMGNTIYF. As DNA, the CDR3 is TGTGCCAGCAGCTTGTTAGGGACTATGGGAAACACCATATATTTT.

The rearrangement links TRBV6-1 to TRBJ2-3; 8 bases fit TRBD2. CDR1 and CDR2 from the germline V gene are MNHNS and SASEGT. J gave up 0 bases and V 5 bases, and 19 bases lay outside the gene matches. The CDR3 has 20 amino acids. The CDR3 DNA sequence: TGTGCCAGCAGTAACACATTTGGACTAGCATCCCTTCGGAGCACAGATACGCAGTATTTT. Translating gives CASSNTFGLASLRSTDTQYF.

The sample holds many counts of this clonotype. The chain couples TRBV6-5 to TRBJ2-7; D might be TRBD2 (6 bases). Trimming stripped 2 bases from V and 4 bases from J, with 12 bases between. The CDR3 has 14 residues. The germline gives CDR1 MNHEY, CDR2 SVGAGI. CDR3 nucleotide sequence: TGTGCCAGCAGTTACCACCCAGGGAGGTACGAGCAGTACTTC. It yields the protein CASSYHPGRYEQYF.

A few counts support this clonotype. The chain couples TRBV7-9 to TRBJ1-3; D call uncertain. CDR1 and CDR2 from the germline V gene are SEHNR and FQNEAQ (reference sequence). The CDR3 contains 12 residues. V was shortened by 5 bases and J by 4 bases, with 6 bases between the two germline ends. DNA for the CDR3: TGTGCCAGCAGCCCTCAGGGAAACACCATATATTTT. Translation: CASSPQGNTIYF. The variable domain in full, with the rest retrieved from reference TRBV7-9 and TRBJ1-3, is DTGVSQNPRHKITKRGQNVTFRCDPISEHNRLYWYRQTLGQGPEFLTYFQNEAQLEKSRLLSDRFSAERPKGSFSTLEIQRTEQGDSAMYLCASSPQGNTIYFGEGSWLTVV.

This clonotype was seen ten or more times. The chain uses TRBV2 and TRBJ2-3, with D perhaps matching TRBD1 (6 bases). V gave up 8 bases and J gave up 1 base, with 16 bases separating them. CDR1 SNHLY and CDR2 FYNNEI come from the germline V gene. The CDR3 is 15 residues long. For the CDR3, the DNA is TGTGCCAGCGGGCAGACAGGTTTTCGCACAGATACGCAGTATTTT. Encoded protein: CASGQTGFRTDTQYF.

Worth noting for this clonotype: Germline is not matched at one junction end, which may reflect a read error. CDR3 amino acids: CASSLGRDGSETQYF. CDR3 nucleotide sequence: TGTGCCAGCAGCTTAGGACGGGATGGCAGCGAGACCCAGTACTTC. V usage is TRBV12-3 or TRBV12-4 and J usage is TRBJ2-5; D is possibly TRBD2 (5 bases). The CDR3 runs to 15 residues.

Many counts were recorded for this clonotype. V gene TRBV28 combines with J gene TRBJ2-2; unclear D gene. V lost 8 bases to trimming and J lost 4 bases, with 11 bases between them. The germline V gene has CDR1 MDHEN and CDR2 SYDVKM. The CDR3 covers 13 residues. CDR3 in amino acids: CASGVRSTGELFF. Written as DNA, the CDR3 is TGTGCCAGCGGAGTTAGGAGCACCGGGGAGCTGTTTTTT. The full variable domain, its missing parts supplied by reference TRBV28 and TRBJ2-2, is DVKVTQSSRYLVKRTGEKVFLECVQDMDHENMFWYRQDPGLGLRLIYFSYDVKMKEKGDIPEGYSVSREKKERFSLILESASTNQTSMYLCASGVRSTGELFFGEGSRLTVL.

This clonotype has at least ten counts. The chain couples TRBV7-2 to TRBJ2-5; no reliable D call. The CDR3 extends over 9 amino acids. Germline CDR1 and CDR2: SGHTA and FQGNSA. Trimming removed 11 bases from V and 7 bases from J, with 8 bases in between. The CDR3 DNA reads TGTGCCTCCGGTGGGACCCAGTACTTC. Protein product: CASGGTQYF.

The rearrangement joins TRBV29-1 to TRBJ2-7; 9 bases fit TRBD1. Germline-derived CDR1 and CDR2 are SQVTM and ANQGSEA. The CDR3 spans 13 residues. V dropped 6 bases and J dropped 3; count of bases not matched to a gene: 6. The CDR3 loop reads CSVGDRGGYEQYF. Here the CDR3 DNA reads TGCAGCGTGGGAGACAGGGGGGGCTACGAGCAGTACTTC.

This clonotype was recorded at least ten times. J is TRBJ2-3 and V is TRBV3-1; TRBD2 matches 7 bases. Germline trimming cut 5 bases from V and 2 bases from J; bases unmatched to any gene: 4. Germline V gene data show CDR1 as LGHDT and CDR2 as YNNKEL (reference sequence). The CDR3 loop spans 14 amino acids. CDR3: CASSKAGNTDTQYF. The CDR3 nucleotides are TGTGCCAGCAGCAAAGCGGGGAACACAGATACGCAGTATTTT.

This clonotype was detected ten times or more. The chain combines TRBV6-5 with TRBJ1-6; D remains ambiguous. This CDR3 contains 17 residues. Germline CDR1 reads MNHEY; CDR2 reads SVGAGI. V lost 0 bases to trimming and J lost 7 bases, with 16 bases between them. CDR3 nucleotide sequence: TGTGCCAGCAGTTACTCGAGATTGGCGGCGGGCAATTCACCCCTCCACTTT. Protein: CASSYSRLAAGNSPLHF.

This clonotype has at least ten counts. CDR3 residues: CASSLELAGFRNEQYF. CDR3 coding DNA: TGTGCCAGCAGCTTAGAACTAGCGGGATTCCGGAACGAGCAGTACTTC. The rearrangement joins TRBV7-8 to TRBJ2-7; the match to TRBD2 covers 10 bases. This CDR3 is built from 16 residues. The germline V gene has CDR1 SGHVS and CDR2 FQNEAQ. The V gene end was trimmed by 1 base and the J gene end by 5 bases; junction bases not matched to a gene: 8.

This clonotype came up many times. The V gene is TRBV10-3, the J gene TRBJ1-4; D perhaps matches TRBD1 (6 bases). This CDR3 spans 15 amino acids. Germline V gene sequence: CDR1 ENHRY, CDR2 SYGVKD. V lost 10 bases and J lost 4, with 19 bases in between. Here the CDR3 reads CATSRTDSINEKLFF. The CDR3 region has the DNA TGTGCCACCTCAAGGACGGACAGCATTAATGAAAAACTGTTTTTT.

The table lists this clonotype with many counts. CDR3 nucleotide sequence: TGTGCCAGCGCCCCTCGGACAGCCTTCGGAGATACGCAGTATTTT. Its translation is CASAPRTAFGDTQYF. The rearrangement uses TRBV7-9 and TRBJ2-3, with a tentative D call TRBD1 (6 bases). Germline V gene lookup returns CDR1 SEHNR and CDR2 FQNEAQ (reference sequence). CDR3 length: 15 residues. V was clipped by 8 bases and J by 5 bases, with 20 bases between them. Combining the CDR3 with reference TRBV7-9 and TRBJ2-3 gives the whole variable domain DTGVSQNPRHKITKRGQNVTFRCDPISEHNRLYWYRQTLGQGPEFLTYFQNEAQLEKSRLLSDRFSAERPKGSFSTLEIQRTEQGDSAMYLCASAPRTAFGDTQYFGPGTRLTVL.

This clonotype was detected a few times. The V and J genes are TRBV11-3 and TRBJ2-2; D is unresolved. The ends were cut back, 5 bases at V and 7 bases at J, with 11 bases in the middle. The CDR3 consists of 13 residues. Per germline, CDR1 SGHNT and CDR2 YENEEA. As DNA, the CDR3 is TGTGCCAGCAGCCCCAGCGATGACGGGGAGCTGTTTTTT. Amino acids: CASSPSDDGELFF.

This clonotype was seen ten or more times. Here the CDR3 DNA reads TGTGCCAGCAGCCACGCAGATACGCAGTATTTT. The encoded protein is CASSHADTQYF. This sequence joins TRBV3-1 and TRBJ2-3; D is undetermined. CDR3 length: 11 residues. V lost 3 bases and J lost 4, with 2 bases in between. Germline CDR1 is LGHDT and CDR2 is YNNKEL (reference sequence).

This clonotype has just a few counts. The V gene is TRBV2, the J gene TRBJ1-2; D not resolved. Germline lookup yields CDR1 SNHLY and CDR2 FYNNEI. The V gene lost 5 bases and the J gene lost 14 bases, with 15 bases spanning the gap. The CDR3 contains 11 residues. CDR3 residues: CASSPLEGTTF. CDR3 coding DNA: TGTGCCAGCAGTCCCCTTGAGGGTACTACCTTC.

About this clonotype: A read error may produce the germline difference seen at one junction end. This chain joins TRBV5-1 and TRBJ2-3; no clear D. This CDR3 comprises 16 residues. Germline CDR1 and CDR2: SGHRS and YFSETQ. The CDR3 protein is CASSLGSLRSTDTQYF. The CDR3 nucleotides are TGTGCCAGCAGCTTAGGCTCCCTACGCAGCACAGATACGCAGTATTTT.

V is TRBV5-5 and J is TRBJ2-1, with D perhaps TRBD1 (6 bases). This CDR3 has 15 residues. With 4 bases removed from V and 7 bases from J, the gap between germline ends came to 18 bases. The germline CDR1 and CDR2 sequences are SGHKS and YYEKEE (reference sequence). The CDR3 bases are TGTGCCAGCAGCATTACAGGACAGCGTAGGAATGAGCAGTTCTTC. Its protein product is CASSITGQRRNEQFF. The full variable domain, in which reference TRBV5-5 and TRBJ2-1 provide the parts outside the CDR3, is DAGVTQSPTHLIKTRGQQVTLRCSPISGHKSVSWYQQVLGQGPQFIFQYYEKEERGRGNFPDRFSARQFPNYSSELNVNALLLGDSALYLCASSITGQRRNEQFFGPGTRLTVL.

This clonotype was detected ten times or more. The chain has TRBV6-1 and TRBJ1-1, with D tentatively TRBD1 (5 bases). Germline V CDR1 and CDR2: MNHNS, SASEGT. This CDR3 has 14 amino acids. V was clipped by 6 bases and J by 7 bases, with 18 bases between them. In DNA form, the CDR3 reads TGTGCCAGCAGATCCGGGACTCTCTTGTTTGAAGCTTTCTTT. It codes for CASRSGTLLFEAFF.

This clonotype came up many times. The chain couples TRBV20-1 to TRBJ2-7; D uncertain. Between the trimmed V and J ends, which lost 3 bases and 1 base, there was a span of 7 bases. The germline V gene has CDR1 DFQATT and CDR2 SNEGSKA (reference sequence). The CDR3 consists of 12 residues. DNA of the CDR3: TGCAGTGCTAGTCAGTTGTCCTACGAGCAGTACTTC. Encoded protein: CSASQLSYEQYF.

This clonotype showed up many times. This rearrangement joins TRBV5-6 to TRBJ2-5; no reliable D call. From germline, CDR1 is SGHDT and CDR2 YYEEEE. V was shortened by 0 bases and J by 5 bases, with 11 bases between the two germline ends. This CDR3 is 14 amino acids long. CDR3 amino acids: CASSLGSGSETQYF. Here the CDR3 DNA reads TGTGCCAGCAGCTTGGGGTCCGGGTCTGAGACCCAGTACTTC.

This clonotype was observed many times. In DNA, the CDR3 is TGTGCCAGCAGCTTAGCCTTTTTTAGGACTAGCGGCTCCGGGGAGCTGTTTTTT. Amino acids: CASSLAFFRTSGSGELFF. V is TRBV11-2 and J is TRBJ2-2; 10 positions agree with TRBD2. The CDR3 consists of 18 residues. Looked up from germline, CDR1 is SGHAT and CDR2 is FQNNGV. V was pared by 1 base and J by 6 bases, with 11 bases of the junction left unmatched.

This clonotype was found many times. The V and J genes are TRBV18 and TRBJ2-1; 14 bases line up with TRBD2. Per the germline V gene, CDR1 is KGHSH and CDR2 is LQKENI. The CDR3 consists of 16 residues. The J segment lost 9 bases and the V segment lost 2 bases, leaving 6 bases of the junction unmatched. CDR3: CASSPGGTSGGSEQFF. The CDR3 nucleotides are TGTGCCAGCTCACCAGGCGGGACTAGCGGGGGTTCTGAGCAGTTCTTC. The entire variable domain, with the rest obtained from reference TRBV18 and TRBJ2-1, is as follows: NAGVMQNPRHLVRRRGQEARLRCSPMKGHSHVYWYRQLPEEGLKFMVYLQKENIIDESGMPKERFSAEFPKEGPSILRIQQVVRGDSAAYFCASSPGGTSGGSEQFFGPGTRLTVL.

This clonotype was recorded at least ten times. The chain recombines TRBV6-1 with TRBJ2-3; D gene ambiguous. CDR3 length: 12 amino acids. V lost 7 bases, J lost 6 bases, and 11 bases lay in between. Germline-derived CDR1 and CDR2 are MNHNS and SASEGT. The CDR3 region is CASTRSRDTQYF. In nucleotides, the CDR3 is TGTGCCAGCACCCGATCGCGGGATACGCAGTATTTT.

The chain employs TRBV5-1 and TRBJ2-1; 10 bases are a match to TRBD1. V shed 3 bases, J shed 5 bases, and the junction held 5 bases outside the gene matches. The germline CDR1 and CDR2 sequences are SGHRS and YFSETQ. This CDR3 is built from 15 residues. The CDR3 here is CASSSGQGDNNEQFF. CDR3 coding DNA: TGCGCCAGCAGCTCCGGACAGGGGGACAACAATGAGCAGTTCTTC.

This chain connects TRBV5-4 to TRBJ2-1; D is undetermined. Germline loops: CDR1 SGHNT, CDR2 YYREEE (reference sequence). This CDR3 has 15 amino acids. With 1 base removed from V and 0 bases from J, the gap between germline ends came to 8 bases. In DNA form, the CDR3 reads TGTGCCAGCAGCTTGCAGCCAACCTCCTACAATGAGCAGTTCTTC. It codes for CASSLQPTSYNEQFF.

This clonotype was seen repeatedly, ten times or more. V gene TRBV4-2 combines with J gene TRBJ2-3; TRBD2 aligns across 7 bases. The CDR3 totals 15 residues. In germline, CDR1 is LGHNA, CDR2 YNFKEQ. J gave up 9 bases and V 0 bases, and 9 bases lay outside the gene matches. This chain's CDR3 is CASSQEVGGSPTQYF. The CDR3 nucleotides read TGTGCCAGCAGCCAAGAGGTCGGGGGGAGCCCGACGCAGTATTTT.

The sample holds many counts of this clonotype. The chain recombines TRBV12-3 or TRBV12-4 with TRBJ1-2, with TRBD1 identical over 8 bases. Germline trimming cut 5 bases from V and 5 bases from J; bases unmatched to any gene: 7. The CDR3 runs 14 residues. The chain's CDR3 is CASSPDRGVYGYTF. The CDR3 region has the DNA TGTGCCAGCAGTCCTGACAGGGGAGTTTATGGCTACACCTTC.

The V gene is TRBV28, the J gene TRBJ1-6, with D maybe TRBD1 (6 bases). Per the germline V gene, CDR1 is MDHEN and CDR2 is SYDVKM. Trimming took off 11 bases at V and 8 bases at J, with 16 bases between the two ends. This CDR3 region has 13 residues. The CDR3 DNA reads TGTGCCGGAAAGGGGGGGCGGGATTCACCCCTCCACTTT. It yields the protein CAGKGGRDSPLHF.

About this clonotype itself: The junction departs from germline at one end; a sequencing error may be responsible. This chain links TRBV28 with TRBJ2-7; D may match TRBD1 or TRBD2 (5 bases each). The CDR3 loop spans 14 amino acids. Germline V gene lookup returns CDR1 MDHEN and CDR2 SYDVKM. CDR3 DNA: TGTGCCATCAGTCCTCAGGGAGAAAACTACGAGCAGTACTTC. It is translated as CAISPQGENYEQYF.